These 25 T cell receptor beta chains came from one sample sequenced in a study of T cells in localized non-small cell lung cancer. Generated by immunoSEQ multiplex PCR, the TCRdb table keeps only in-frame clones and is missing some. Of about 48,000 clones in the sample, 60% to 85% were seen once. Material: peripheral blood, obtained before any cancer treatment. These receptors were taken from a man aged 40 to 69 with stage I squamous cell lung carcinoma.

This chain connects TRBV7-6 to TRBJ2-1; no firm D call. Germline CDR1 reads SGHVS; CDR2 reads FNYEAQ. The CDR3 spans 13 residues. Between the trimmed V and J ends, which lost 0 bases and 10 bases, there was a span of 10 bases. CDR3 DNA: TGTGCCAGCAGCTTAGCCCATACTATGGAGCAGTTCTTC. It specifies CASSLAHTMEQFF.

The CDR3 sequence is CASSTGTGTYEQYF. DNA for the CDR3: TGTGCCAGCAGCACCGGGACAGGGACTTACGAGCAGTACTTC. The chain combines TRBV5-8 with TRBJ2-7; 9 nucleotides agree with TRBD1. V was pared by 4 bases and J by 4 bases, with 6 bases of the junction left unmatched. In germline, CDR1 is SGHTS, CDR2 YDEGEE. The CDR3 is 14 residues long.

The J gene is TRBJ2-3, the V gene TRBV18; either TRBD1 or TRBD2 may supply D (5 bases each). Looked up from germline, CDR1 is KGHSH and CDR2 is LQKENI. The germline V and J ends were trimmed by 1 base and 6 bases, with 8 bases remaining between them. The CDR3 has 13 amino acids. The CDR3 DNA reads as TGTGCCAGCTCACCACTAGAGGGGGATACGCAGTATTTT. Its protein is CASSPLEGDTQYF.

The chain is built from TRBV7-2 and TRBJ1-1; 7 nucleotides line up with TRBD1. Germline trimming cut 6 bases from V and 5 bases from J; bases unmatched to any gene: 9. Germline V gene data show CDR1 as SGHTA and CDR2 as FQGNSA. This CDR3 has 14 residues. The CDR3 loop is CASRQGRQGTEAFF. CDR3 DNA: TGTGCCAGCAGACAGGGGCGTCAAGGGACTGAAGCTTTCTTT.

The rearrangement uses TRBV7-2 and TRBJ2-3; D could derive from TRBD1 or TRBD2 (5 bases each). Germline values: CDR1 SGHTA, CDR2 FQGNSA. V was cut by 3 bases and J by 4 bases, with 26 bases left in between. This CDR3 contains 19 residues. CDR3 loop: CASSFYSGTGLAPSDTQYF. In nucleotides, the CDR3 is TGTGCCAGCAGCTTCTATTCCGGGACGGGGCTAGCTCCCTCAGATACGCAGTATTTT.

For this clone: One end of the junction is discordant with germline, which a read error may explain. CDR3 sequence: CASSLEGAPYNEQFF. Written as DNA, the CDR3 is TGTGCTAGCAGCTTAGAGGGGGCGCCGTACAATGAGCAGTTCTTC. This chain links TRBV7-7 with TRBJ2-1, with 7 bases fitting TRBD1. The CDR3 length is 15 residues. Germline V lookup: CDR1 SSHAT, CDR2 FNYEAQ (reference sequence).

The chain joins TRBV5-1 to TRBJ2-2; 9 bases fit TRBD2. V trimming: 2 bases; J trimming: 2 bases; junction bases outside the gene matches: 1. From germline, CDR1 is SGHRS and CDR2 YFSETQ. The CDR3 is 15 amino acids. CDR3 in amino acids: CASSFSGGNTGELFF. The DNA for the CDR3 is TGCGCCAGCAGCTTTAGCGGGGGCAACACCGGGGAGCTGTTTTTT.

Relative to its sample, this clone is medium-sized (0.01 to 0.1%). The gene calls are TRBV11-3 and TRBJ1-2, with D maybe TRBD1 (5 bases). The germline gives CDR1 SGHNT, CDR2 YENEEA. Deletions cut 0 bases from V and 7 bases from J, with 9 bases between. The CDR3 runs 13 residues. This CDR3 reads CASSLDGTAGYTF. For the CDR3, the DNA is TGTGCCAGCAGCTTAGACGGGACGGCTGGCTACACCTTC.

This chain joins TRBV2 and TRBJ2-2, with TRBD2 identical over 8 bases. The CDR3 runs 14 residues. The V and J ends lost 4 bases and 5 bases, in that order; junction bases with no gene match: 3. Germline lookup yields CDR1 SNHLY and CDR2 FYNNEI. DNA of the CDR3: TGTGCCAGCAGTGTACTAGCGGCGACCGGGGAGCTGTTTTTT. The encoded protein is CASSVLAATGELFF. The variable domain in full, completed from reference TRBV2 and TRBJ2-2, reads EPEVTQTPSHQVTQMGQEVILRCVPISNHLYFYWYRQILGQKVEFLVSFYNNEISEKSEIFDDQFSVERPDGSNFTLKIRSTKLEDSAMYFCASSVLAATGELFFGEGSRLTVL.

This chain links TRBV5-1 with TRBJ1-2; unclear D gene. Per the germline V gene, CDR1 is SGHRS and CDR2 is YFSETQ. Trimming cost V 0 bases and J 7 bases, with 13 bases left between them. The CDR3 has 14 residues. The CDR3 loop reads CASSLETPWGGYTF. CDR3 nucleotide sequence: TGCGCCAGCAGCTTGGAGACACCCTGGGGTGGCTACACCTTC.

The gene calls are TRBV18 and TRBJ1-6; 7 positions agree with TRBD1. The V gene end was trimmed by 2 bases and the J gene end by 10 bases; junction bases not matched to a gene: 8. Germline V gene data show CDR1 as KGHSH and CDR2 as LQKENI. The CDR3 spans 15 residues. CDR3: CASSPRVSGGSPLHF. The CDR3 coding sequence is TGTGCCAGCTCACCAAGGGTTTCAGGGGGATCACCCCTCCACTTT.

A note on this clone: The sample holds other DNA sequences that translate to the same CDR3. The CDR3 sequence is CASSLTGGYTF. CDR3 bases: TGTGCCAGCAGCCTTACGGGTGGCTACACCTTC. This chain joins TRBV28 and TRBJ1-2; D not resolved. CDR1 and CDR2 (germline): MDHEN, SYDVKM. This CDR3 has 11 amino acids. Deletions cut 6 bases from V and 7 bases from J, with 9 bases between.

The CDR3 nucleotides read TGCGCCAGCAGCTTTTCTAGCGAGGGGGAGCAGTACTTC. This gives the protein CASSFSSEGEQYF. This sequence joins TRBV5-1 and TRBJ2-7, with D perhaps TRBD2 (6 bases). V lost 2 bases, J lost 7 bases, and 13 bases lay in between. The CDR3 is made up of 13 amino acids. Germline V lookup: CDR1 SGHRS, CDR2 YFSETQ.

V is TRBV30 and J is TRBJ1-6; tentative D call: TRBD1 (5 bases). This CDR3 has 15 residues. The germline V gene encodes CDR1 GTSNPN and CDR2 SVGIG (reference sequence). Trimming left V 0 bases short and J 7 bases short, with 13 bases between. CDR3 coding DNA: TGTGCCTGGAGTGTACTTAAGGGGTGGAATTCACCCCTCCACTTT. Translated, it gives CAWSVLKGWNSPLHF. Supplemented by reference TRBV30 and TRBJ1-6, the full variable domain reads SQTIHQWPATLVQPVGSPLSLECTVEGTSNPNLYWYRQAAGRGLQLLFYSVGIGQISSEVPQNLSASRPQDRQFILSSKKLLLSDSGFYLCAWSVLKGWNSPLHFGNGTRLTVT.

The V gene is TRBV6-6, the J gene TRBJ1-6; possibly TRBD1 for D (6 bases). The ends were cut back, 5 bases at V and 6 bases at J, with 11 bases in the middle. Germline assignment: CDR1 MNHNY and CDR2 SVGAGI (reference sequence). The CDR3 has 14 amino acids. The CDR3, as DNA: TGTGCCAGCAGTCCCCGGGACATTAATTCACCCCTCCACTTT. Amino acids: CASSPRDINSPLHF.

The rearrangement joins TRBV14 to TRBJ1-2; D is perhaps TRBD1 (5 bases). Per germline, CDR1 SGHDN and CDR2 FVKESK. V lost 0 bases and J 4 bases, leaving 12 bases between the germline ends. The CDR3 runs 15 residues. The CDR3 loop is CASSQDRGYGYGYTF. CDR3 DNA sequence: TGTGCCAGCAGCCAAGATCGGGGGTACGGCTATGGCTACACCTTC.

The chain combines TRBV12-5 with TRBJ2-3; 8 bases match TRBD2. Germline V lookup: CDR1 LGHNT, CDR2 FRNRAP. This CDR3 contains 18 residues. Unmatched junction bases numbered 14, after V lost 3 bases and J lost 3 bases. The chain's CDR3 is CASGFGGAMGIRTDTQYF. As DNA, the CDR3 is TGTGCTAGTGGTTTCGGGGGGGCGATGGGGATTAGGACAGATACGCAGTATTTT.

The CDR3, as DNA: TGTGCCAGCAGTGTAAGGGGGTCCTACGAGCAGTACTTC. Translated, it gives CASSVRGSYEQYF. The chain links TRBV28 to TRBJ2-7; possibly TRBD1 for D (6 bases). Germline-derived CDR1 and CDR2 are MDHEN and SYDVKM. Deletions cut 5 bases from V and 1 base from J, with 9 bases between. This CDR3 comprises 13 residues.

This clone was seen only once. This chain connects TRBV15 to TRBJ2-5; no firm D call. The V gene's germline CDR1 is LNHNV and CDR2 YYDKDF (reference sequence). This CDR3 spans 15 amino acids. Between the trimmed V and J ends, which lost 1 base and 1 base, there was a span of 10 bases. CDR3 residues: CATSRGPAPQETQYF. The CDR3 coding sequence is TGTGCCACCAGCAGAGGGCCAGCCCCCCAAGAGACCCAGTACTTC. Together with reference TRBV15 and TRBJ2-5, the CDR3 gives the full variable domain: DAMVIQNPRYQVTQFGKPVTLSCSQTLNHNVMYWYQQKSSQAPKLLFHYYDKDFNNEADTPDNFQSRRPNTSFCFLDIRSPGLGDTAMYLCATSRGPAPQETQYFGPGTRLLVL.

CDR3 sequence reads: CASGLGTGGPETQYF. CDR3 sequence (DNA): TGTGCTAGTGGTTTGGGGACGGGGGGACCTGAGACCCAGTACTTC. The gene calls are TRBV12-5 and TRBJ2-5; 7 bases line up with TRBD2. CDR1 LGHNT and CDR2 FRNRAP come from the germline V gene. V lost 1 base, J lost 5 bases, and 7 bases stayed unmatched. The CDR3 spans 15 residues.

The CDR3 protein is CASSSGVVYNEQFF. CDR3 DNA sequence: TGCGCCAGCAGCTCCGGGGTCGTCTACAATGAGCAGTTCTTC. The chain uses TRBV5-1 and TRBJ2-1; D may be TRBD2 (5 bases). V dropped 3 bases and J dropped 3 bases, with 10 bases sitting between them. Germline assignment: CDR1 SGHRS and CDR2 YFSETQ. The CDR3 has 14 residues.

This chain links TRBV5-1 with TRBJ2-3; a weak D match, TRBD1 (7 bases). CDR1 is SGHRS, CDR2 YFSETQ, per germline. Trimming took off 7 bases at V and 5 bases at J, with 17 bases between the two ends. The CDR3 runs 14 residues. CDR3 region: CASGSRGDGDTQYF. The CDR3 DNA reads TGCGCCAGCGGTAGCAGGGGGGACGGAGATACGCAGTATTTT.

The gene calls are TRBV6-5 and TRBJ2-7, with 7 bases matching TRBD1. Germline trimming cut 8 bases from V and 3 bases from J; bases unmatched to any gene: 7. Per the germline V gene, CDR1 is MNHEY and CDR2 is SVGAGI. The CDR3 covers 13 residues. The CDR3 DNA is TGTGCCAGCGATGCGACAGGGTTCTACGAGCAGTACTTC. This codes for CASDATGFYEQYF.

The CDR3: CASSFTSGTYNEQFF. The CDR3 region has the DNA TGTGCCAGCAGTTTCACCAGCGGAACTTACAATGAGCAGTTCTTC. The chain links TRBV28 to TRBJ2-1, with D possibly TRBD2 on 5 matching bases. V lost 3 bases, J lost 4 bases, and 13 bases lay in between. The CDR3 length is 15 residues. Germline V CDR1 and CDR2: MDHEN, SYDVKM.

V usage is TRBV11-2 and J usage is TRBJ2-3, with TRBD2 as a possible D gene (7 bases). The length of the CDR3 is 15 residues. The V and J ends lost 7 bases and 2 bases respectively, with 16 bases between them. The V gene's germline CDR1 is SGHAT and CDR2 FQNNGV. CDR3 in DNA: TGTGCCAGCAAAGTAAGGGGGGGGGACACAGATACGCAGTATTTT. Translation gives CASKVRGGDTDTQYF.